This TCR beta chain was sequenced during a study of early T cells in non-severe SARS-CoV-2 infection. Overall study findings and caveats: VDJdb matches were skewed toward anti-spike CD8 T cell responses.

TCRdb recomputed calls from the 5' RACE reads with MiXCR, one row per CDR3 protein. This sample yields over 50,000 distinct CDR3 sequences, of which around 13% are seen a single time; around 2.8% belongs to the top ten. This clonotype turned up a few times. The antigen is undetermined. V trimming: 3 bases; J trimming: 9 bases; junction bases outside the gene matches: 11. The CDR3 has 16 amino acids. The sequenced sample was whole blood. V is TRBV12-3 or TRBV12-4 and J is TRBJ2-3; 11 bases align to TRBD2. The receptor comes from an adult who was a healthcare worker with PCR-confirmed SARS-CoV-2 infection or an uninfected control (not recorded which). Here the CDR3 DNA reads TGTGCCAGCAGTTTTTTTCCTAGCGGGGGGTTAGGGACGCAGTATTTT. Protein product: CASSFFPSGGLGTQYF.